The next 11 T cell receptor beta chains were all read from a single sample in a study of beta chain features in type 1 diabetes. Overall study findings and caveats: Within each of all four CD4+ subsets, Type 1 diabetes patients had TCRB CDR3s that were moderately but significantly shorter.

These receptors' antigens are unknown. Expressed TCRB transcripts were sequenced after all isolated RNA was converted to cDNA. The repertoire was sequenced with immunoSEQ multiplex PCR; TCRdb's copy has only in-frame clones and lacks some. The sample has about 150,000 clones, about 12% seen once; the top ten hold under 1.5%. Specimen: central memory CD4+ T cells from blood. These TCRs come from a man aged 18 to 29 with type 1 diabetes.

The chain uses TRBV7-9 and TRBJ1-1, with TRBD1 as a possible D gene (5 bases). Germline CDR1 and CDR2: SEHNR and FQNEAQ (reference sequence). V lost 7 bases and J 0 bases, leaving 15 bases between the germline ends. The CDR3 runs to 15 residues. CDR3 loop: CASILGEGMNTEAFF. The CDR3 nucleotides are TGTGCCAGCATCCTAGGGGAGGGGATGAACACTGAAGCTTTCTTT.

This clone was seen a handful of times. Other DNA sequences from this sample encode an identical CDR3 as well. The rearrangement joins TRBV29-1 to TRBJ2-5, with TRBD1 identical over 7 bases. CDR1 is SQVTM, CDR2 ANQGSEA, per germline. The CDR3 has 12 amino acids. Unmatched junction bases numbered 7, after V lost 7 bases and J lost 5 bases. The CDR3 here is CSGRTGAETQYF. The CDR3 region has the DNA TGCAGCGGGCGAACAGGGGCCGAGACCCAGTACTTC. The full variable domain, with the rest looked up from reference TRBV29-1 and TRBJ2-5, is SAVISQKPSRDICQRGTSLTIQCQVDSQVTMMFWYRQQPGQSLTLIATANQGSEATYESGFVIDKFPISRPNLTFSTLTVSNMSPEDSSIYLCSGRTGAETQYFGPGTRLLVL.

About this clone itself: A much bigger clone sits one base away, suggesting this may be a read error. Other DNA sequences in the same sample also yield this CDR3. The V call is TRBV7-9, the J call TRBJ1-1; D is ambiguous. With 2 bases removed from V and 1 base from J, the gap between germline ends came to 5 bases. The CDR3 is 13 residues long. Germline values: CDR1 SEHNR, CDR2 FQNEAQ (reference sequence). The DNA for the CDR3 is TGTGCCAGCAGCTTAAGTAGGAACACTGAAGCTTTCTTT. Amino acid sequence: CASSLSRNTEAFF. The variable domain in full, with the rest retrieved from reference TRBV7-9 and TRBJ1-1, is DTGVSQNPRHKITKRGQNVTFRCDPISEHNRLYWYRQTLGQGPEFLTYFQNEAQLEKSRLLSDRFSAERPKGSFSTLEIQRTEQGDSAMYLCASSLSRNTEAFFGQGTRLTVV.

This clone was observed a few times. This chain links TRBV5-4 with TRBJ2-1, with 12 nucleotides matching TRBD2. Losses at the gene ends were 1 base for V and 1 base for J; bases not matched to a gene: 6. This CDR3 comprises 18 residues. Germline CDR1 and CDR2: SGHNT and YYREEE (reference sequence). The CDR3 sequence: CASSLSPSGGGSYNEQFF. CDR3 nucleotides: TGTGCCAGCAGCTTGAGCCCTAGCGGGGGGGGTTCCTACAATGAGCAGTTCTTC.

This clone was observed at least ten times. The J gene is TRBJ1-6, the V gene TRBV9, with TRBD1 identical over 9 bases. CDR1 and CDR2 (germline): SGDLS, YYNGEE. V lost 6 bases, J lost 10 bases, and 11 bases stayed unmatched. The CDR3 is 15 amino acids. CDR3 sequence: CASTSEGTGNSPLHF. The CDR3 DNA sequence: TGTGCCAGCACCTCAGAGGGGACAGGGAACTCACCCCTCCACTTT. Full variable domain (rest looked up from reference TRBV9 and TRBJ1-6): DSGVTQTPKHLITATGQRVTLRCSPRSGDLSVYWYQQSLDQGLQFLIQYYNGEERAKGNILERFSAQQFPDLHSELNLSSLELGDSALYFCASTSEGTGNSPLHFGNGTRLTVT.

The chain has TRBV7-9 and TRBJ2-7, with TRBD1 matching 7 bases. CDR3 length equals 14 residues. V lost 3 bases to trimming and J lost 2 bases; unmatched junction nucleotides: 4. Germline V CDR1 and CDR2: SEHNR, FQNEAQ (reference sequence). In DNA form, the CDR3 reads TGTGCCAGCAGCTTCGGGACAGAGGCCTACGAGCAGTACTTC. It specifies CASSFGTEAYEQYF. Full variable domain (remainder filled in from reference TRBV7-9 and TRBJ2-7): DTGVSQNPRHKITKRGQNVTFRCDPISEHNRLYWYRQTLGQGPEFLTYFQNEAQLEKSRLLSDRFSAERPKGSFSTLEIQRTEQGDSAMYLCASSFGTEAYEQYFGPGTRLTVT.

V and J are TRBV5-1 and TRBJ2-3; D may match TRBD1 or TRBD2 (7 bases each). The CDR3 spans 15 residues. The V and J ends lost 4 bases and 2 bases respectively, with 14 bases between them. CDR1 and CDR2 (germline): SGHRS, YFSETQ. The CDR3 protein is CASSRQGGDTDTQYF. In DNA, the CDR3 is TGCGCCAGCAGCAGACAGGGAGGGGACACAGATACGCAGTATTTT.

V and J are TRBV7-2 and TRBJ1-5, with TRBD1 as a possible D gene (5 bases). The length of the CDR3 is 15 residues. Trimming removed 1 base at V and 6 bases at J, with 13 bases between. CDR1 is SGHTA, CDR2 FQGNSA, per germline. CDR3 coding DNA: TGTGCCAGCAGCTTAGGGACCGGGAGGGGTCAGCCCCAGCATTTT. Translated: CASSLGTGRGQPQHF.

J is TRBJ2-1 and V is TRBV18, with D possibly TRBD1 on 7 matching bases. The CDR3 length is 14 residues. The V end was cut by 3 bases, the J end by 6 bases, with 12 bases between. The germline V gene has CDR1 KGHSH and CDR2 LQKENI. CDR3 sequence: CASSPRQGGNEQFF. Written as DNA, the CDR3 is TGTGCCAGCTCACCCAGACAGGGAGGCAATGAGCAGTTCTTC.

This clone was recorded at least ten times. The gene calls are TRBV7-9 and TRBJ2-1; D is undetermined. This CDR3 is built from 15 residues. The germline V gene has CDR1 SEHNR and CDR2 FQNEAQ (reference sequence). V dropped 2 bases and J dropped 9 bases, with 17 bases sitting between them. This CDR3 reads CASSLLSIEGGEQFF. DNA of the CDR3: TGTGCCAGCAGCTTACTGTCAATAGAAGGTGGTGAGCAGTTCTTC.

The chain recombines TRBV10-1 with TRBJ2-3; TRBD2 might be the D (5 bases). Germline CDR1 is WNHNN and CDR2 is SYGVQD (reference sequence). The CDR3 has 14 amino acids. Trimming removed 0 bases at V and 6 bases at J, with 10 bases between. The CDR3 coding sequence is TGCGCCAGCAGTGAGTCTACGGGGAAGGATACGCAGTATTTT. Translation: CASSESTGKDTQYF.